These T cell receptor beta chains were read from a single sample in a study of T-cell memory formation after mild COVID-19. TCRdb processed the 5' RACE reads anew with MiXCR; each CDR3 protein has one entry. The table shows roughly 600,000 distinct CDR3 sequences, with more than 15% occurring only once. The sequencing sample was made of PBMCs or a T cell subset sorted from them (not recorded which). The receptors come from an adult woman who had mild COVID-19 (a few samples of this study predate the infection). Cell type and time point are not known. The CDR3 runs from the conserved cysteine through the conserved F or W.

CDR3 protein: CASSATGTGNYEQYF; CDR3 length: 15; V gene: TRBV7-9
CDR3 protein: CASSLAGSYSNQPQHF; CDR3 length: 16; V gene: TRBV5-1
CDR3 protein: CASSGWDGSGNTIYF; CDR3 length: 15; V gene: TRBV5-1
CDR3 protein: CASRRLAGERGEQFF; CDR3 length: 15; V gene: TRBV11-2
CDR3 protein: CASSYGVSGSGELFF; CDR3 length: 15; V gene: TRBV6-5
CDR3 protein: CAISVTSGSYEQYF; CDR3 length: 14; V gene: TRBV10-3
CDR3 protein: CASSSTGGPGELFF; CDR3 length: 14; V gene: TRBV5-1
CDR3 protein: CASSHLPYRDTGELFF; CDR3 length: 16; V gene: TRBV7-8
CDR3 protein: CASSSSDLWIQYF; CDR3 length: 13; V gene: TRBV9
CDR3 protein: CASSELGPRANEQFF; CDR3 length: 15; V gene: TRBV25-1
CDR3 protein: CASSYGVGGSSVDEQFF; CDR3 length: 17; V gene: TRBV6-2/TRBV6-3
CDR3 protein: CASSLQTSGQMNTEAFF; CDR3 length: 17; V gene: TRBV7-4
CDR3 protein: CASSLFWQGVYNEQFF; CDR3 length: 16; V gene: TRBV27
CDR3 protein: CSVGGKGTGVEKLFF; CDR3 length: 15; V gene: TRBV29-1
CDR3 protein: CASSLGGGTHYYNEQFF; CDR3 length: 17; V gene: TRBV7-2
CDR3 protein: CASSRGPGVGENEQFF; CDR3 length: 16; V gene: TRBV7-3
CDR3 protein: CSARWWDNQPQHF; CDR3 length: 13; V gene: TRBV20-1
CDR3 protein: CASSPALRTEQFF; CDR3 length: 13; V gene: TRBV13
CDR3 protein: CASSPVEGIAGTYNEQFF; CDR3 length: 18; V gene: TRBV7-7
CDR3 protein: CASSSGLAGWNEQFF; CDR3 length: 15; V gene: TRBV7-2
CDR3 protein: CASSFGGSETQYF; CDR3 length: 13; V gene: TRBV7-6
CDR3 protein: CASSPDWAYEQYF; CDR3 length: 13; V gene: TRBV7-6
CDR3 protein: CSVEGFDSENEQFF; CDR3 length: 14; V gene: TRBV29-1
CDR3 protein: CASSFGVSSVDTQYF; CDR3 length: 15; V gene: TRBV5-4
CDR3 protein: CASSPGGDYEQYF; CDR3 length: 13; V gene: TRBV18
CDR3 protein: CASSPSGDTYEQYF; CDR3 length: 14; V gene: TRBV18
CDR3 protein: CASSRERTEAFF; CDR3 length: 12; V gene: TRBV5-1
CDR3 protein: CASSQAVPGNTEAFF; CDR3 length: 15; V gene: TRBV4-1
CDR3 protein: CASSPRHRSYEQYF; CDR3 length: 14; V gene: TRBV14